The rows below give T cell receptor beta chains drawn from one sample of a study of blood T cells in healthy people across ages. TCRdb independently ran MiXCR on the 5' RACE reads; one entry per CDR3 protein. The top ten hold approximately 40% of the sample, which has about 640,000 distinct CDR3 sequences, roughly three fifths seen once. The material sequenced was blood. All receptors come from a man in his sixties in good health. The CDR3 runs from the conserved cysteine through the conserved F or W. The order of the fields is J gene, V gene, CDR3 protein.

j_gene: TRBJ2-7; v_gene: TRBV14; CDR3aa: CASSRQLSYEQYF
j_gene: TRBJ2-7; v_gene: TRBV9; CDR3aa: CASSVAGGASAYEQYF
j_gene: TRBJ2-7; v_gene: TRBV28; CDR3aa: CASSSPTGMSSYEQYF
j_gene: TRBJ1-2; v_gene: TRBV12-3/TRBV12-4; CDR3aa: CASSLVPGRDYGYTF
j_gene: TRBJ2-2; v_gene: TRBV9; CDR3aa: CASSYLRGPPGELFF
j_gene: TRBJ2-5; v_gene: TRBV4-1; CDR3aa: CASSQDKASSETQYF
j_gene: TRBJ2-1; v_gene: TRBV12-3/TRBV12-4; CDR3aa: CASSSTASFYNEQFF
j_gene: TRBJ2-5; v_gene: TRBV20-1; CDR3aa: CSARLLTGAQETQYF
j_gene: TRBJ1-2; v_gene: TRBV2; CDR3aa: CASSAGRVGGYTF
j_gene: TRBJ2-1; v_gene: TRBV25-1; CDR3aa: CASSLGGTEQFF
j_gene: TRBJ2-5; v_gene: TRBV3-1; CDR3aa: CASSPPAGVQYF
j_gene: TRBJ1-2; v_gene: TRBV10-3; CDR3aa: CAISRPLGGFDGYTF
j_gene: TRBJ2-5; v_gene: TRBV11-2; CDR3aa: CVSSLRASVETQYF
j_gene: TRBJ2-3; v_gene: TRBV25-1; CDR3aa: CASSELGEDTDTQYF
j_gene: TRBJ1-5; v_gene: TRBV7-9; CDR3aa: CASSLGNQPQHF
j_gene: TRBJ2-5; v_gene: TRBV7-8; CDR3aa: CASSFSRDSYGQYF
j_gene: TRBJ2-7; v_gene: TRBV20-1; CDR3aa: CSAKGPSSYEQYF